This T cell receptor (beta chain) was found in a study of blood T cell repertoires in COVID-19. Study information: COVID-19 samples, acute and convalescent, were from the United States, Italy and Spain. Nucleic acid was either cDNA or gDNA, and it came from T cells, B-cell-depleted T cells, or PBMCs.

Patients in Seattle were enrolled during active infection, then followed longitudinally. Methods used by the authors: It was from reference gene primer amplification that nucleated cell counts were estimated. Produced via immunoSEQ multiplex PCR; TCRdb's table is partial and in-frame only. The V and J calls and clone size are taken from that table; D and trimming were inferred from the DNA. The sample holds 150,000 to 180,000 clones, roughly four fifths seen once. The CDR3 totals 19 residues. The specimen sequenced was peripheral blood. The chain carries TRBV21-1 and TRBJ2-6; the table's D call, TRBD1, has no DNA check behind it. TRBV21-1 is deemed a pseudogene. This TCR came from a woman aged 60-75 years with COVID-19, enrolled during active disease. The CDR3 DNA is TGTGCCAGCAGCGCTACATGGGACAGGGGAAACTCTGGGGCCAACGTCCTGACTTTC. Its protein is CASSATWDRGNSGANVLTF.